Below, 32 T cell receptor beta chains from the same sample are listed, as sequenced in a study of blood T cell repertoires in COVID-19. Here immunoSEQ multiplex PCR was the method, and the copy in TCRdb shows in-frame clones only, minus some. The table includes around 190,000 clones, 88% detected once. The sequencing input was PBMCs or T cells enriched from blood (not recorded which). These receptor sequences come from a woman between 18 and 29 years old who had recovered from COVID-19.

The chain employs TRBV19 and TRBJ2-2, with TRBD1 matching 7 bases. Germline V lookup: CDR1 LNHDA, CDR2 SQIVND (reference sequence). There are 14 residues in the CDR3. The V and J ends lost 5 bases and 3 bases, in that order; junction bases with no gene match: 3. The CDR3 sequence is CASSSQGYTGELFF. The CDR3 DNA is TGTGCCAGTAGTTCACAGGGGTACACCGGGGAGCTGTTTTTT.

CDR3 loop: CASSVELYNEQFF. Here the CDR3 DNA reads TGCGCCAGCAGTGTGGAGCTATACAATGAGCAGTTCTTC. The J gene is TRBJ2-1, the V gene TRBV10-1; D remains ambiguous. Germline CDR1 WNHNN, CDR2 SYGVQD (reference sequence). Trimming removed 4 bases from V and 4 bases from J, with 8 bases in between. This CDR3 region has 13 residues.

The chain uses TRBV28 and TRBJ1-5; D not certain. Germline V gene sequence: CDR1 MDHEN, CDR2 SYDVKM. Trimming removed 8 bases at V and 4 bases at J, with 21 bases between. The CDR3 is 16 residues long. CDR3 sequence reads: CASSYAHAGVNQPQHF. The CDR3 coding sequence is TGTGCCAGCTCATATGCTCACGCCGGGGTAAATCAGCCCCAGCATTTT.

The chain has TRBV28 and TRBJ1-6; the D gene is possibly TRBD1 (6 bases). The CDR3 sequence is 16 residues long. Germline V CDR1 and CDR2: MDHEN, SYDVKM. The germline V and J ends were trimmed by 3 bases and 7 bases, with 16 bases remaining between them. The CDR3 nucleotides are TGTGCCAGCAGTTTTAATCAGGGGCCCCTAAATTCACCCCTCCACTTT. Its translation: CASSFNQGPLNSPLHF. Based on the CDR3 plus reference TRBV28 and TRBJ1-6, the full variable domain is DVKVTQSSRYLVKRTGEKVFLECVQDMDHENMFWYRQDPGLGLRLIYFSYDVKMKEKGDIPEGYSVSREKKERFSLILESASTNQTSMYLCASSFNQGPLNSPLHFGNGTRLTVT.

The V gene is TRBV7-2, the J gene TRBJ1-5, with D maybe TRBD1 (6 bases). The CDR3 runs to 17 residues. The V end lost 3 bases, the J end lost 0 bases, and 15 bases lay between the germline ends. Germline CDR1 and CDR2: SGHTA and FQGNSA. CDR3 sequence reads: CASSFSFGQSSNQPQHF. CDR3 in DNA: TGTGCCAGCAGCTTTTCATTCGGACAGAGTAGCAATCAGCCCCAGCATTTT.

The chain couples TRBV9 to TRBJ2-2; a weak D match, TRBD1 (6 bases). This CDR3 comprises 15 residues. Germline V gene lookup returns CDR1 SGDLS and CDR2 YYNGEE. The germline V and J ends were trimmed by 4 bases and 0 bases, with 10 bases remaining between them. The CDR3: CASSITGSNTGELFF. CDR3 sequence (DNA): TGTGCCAGCAGCATCACAGGGTCGAACACCGGGGAGCTGTTTTTT.

The V and J genes are TRBV7-9 and TRBJ1-5; 9 positions match TRBD1. From germline, CDR1 is SEHNR and CDR2 FQNEAQ (reference sequence). V lost 5 bases to trimming and J lost 5 bases; unmatched junction nucleotides: 10. The CDR3 loop spans 16 amino acids. CDR3 nucleotides: TGTGCCAGCAGCCCAGGGGGGACAGGGAATGATCAGCCCCAGCATTTT. Its translation is CASSPGGTGNDQPQHF.

The chain couples TRBV28 to TRBJ2-7; TRBD1 is a possible D gene (7 bases). The CDR3 length is 14 residues. Germline loops: CDR1 MDHEN, CDR2 SYDVKM. In nucleotides, the CDR3 is TGTACCACCGGAGGGACAGCAGCTGTCTACGAGCAGTACTTC. The encoded protein is CTTGGTAAVYEQYF.

This clone appeared a single time. The chain combines TRBV6-2 or TRBV6-3 with TRBJ1-3, with a possible D match to TRBD1 (5 bases). CDR1 is MNHEY and CDR2 is SVGEGT in the germline V gene. The length of the CDR3 is 15 residues. Trimming removed 4 bases at V and 4 bases at J, with 14 bases between. CDR3 nucleotides: TGTGCCAGCAGTTGGGGCGGCAGCGACGGAAACACCATATATTTT. Amino acid sequence: CASSWGGSDGNTIYF.

The J gene is TRBJ1-5, the V gene TRBV18; weak D call: TRBD1 (6 bases). This CDR3 is built from 13 residues. CDR1 and CDR2 (germline): KGHSH, LQKENI. With 2 bases removed from V and 6 bases from J, the gap between germline ends came to 8 bases. CDR3 in amino acids: CASSPEGVQPQHF. The DNA of the CDR3 is TGTGCCAGCTCACCAGAGGGGGTTCAGCCCCAGCATTTT.

The gene calls are TRBV7-2 and TRBJ1-4, with D possibly matching TRBD1 (6 bases). V was pared by 5 bases and J by 4 bases, with 14 bases between. Germline V gene data show CDR1 as SGHTA and CDR2 as FQGNSA. CDR3 length: 15 residues. The CDR3 spells CASSPRTEVNEKLFF. In DNA, the CDR3 is TGTGCCAGCAGCCCCAGGACAGAGGTTAATGAAAAACTGTTTTTT.

The V gene is TRBV2, the J gene TRBJ2-7; 7 positions match TRBD2. Per the germline V gene, CDR1 is SNHLY and CDR2 is FYNNEI. The junction had 10 bases not matched to a gene; V was cut back by 3 bases and J by 2 bases. This CDR3 contains 16 residues. CDR3 region: CASSDIGDYLTYEQYF. CDR3 coding DNA: TGTGCCAGCAGTGATATCGGGGACTATCTTACCTACGAGCAGTACTTC.

This clone was seen a few times. The chain links TRBV2 to TRBJ1-4; D is unclear. The CDR3 contains 14 residues. Germline V lookup: CDR1 SNHLY, CDR2 FYNNEI. V lost 4 bases to trimming and J lost 5 bases, with 11 bases between them. The CDR3 DNA reads TGTGCCAGCAGTGTAAGGCAGACAAATGAAAAACTGTTTTTT. The encoded protein is CASSVRQTNEKLFF. The complete variable domain, with remaining parts taken from reference TRBV2 and TRBJ1-4, reads EPEVTQTPSHQVTQMGQEVILRCVPISNHLYFYWYRQILGQKVEFLVSFYNNEISEKSEIFDDQFSVERPDGSNFTLKIRSTKLEDSAMYFCASSVRQTNEKLFFGSGTQLSVL.

This chain connects TRBV9 to TRBJ1-6; D not resolved. This CDR3 contains 14 residues. Germline lookup yields CDR1 SGDLS and CDR2 YYNGEE. The V and J ends lost 1 base and 7 bases respectively, with 9 bases between them. The DNA of the CDR3 is TGTGCCAGCAGCGTATCGGGTGGCAATTCACCCCTCCACTTT. Translated: CASSVSGGNSPLHF.

This clone was seen a handful of times. The chain couples TRBV2 to TRBJ2-3, with D uncertain. Trimming stripped 7 bases from V and 2 bases from J, with 16 bases between. Germline V gene data show CDR1 as SNHLY and CDR2 as FYNNEI. The CDR3 runs 15 residues. The CDR3 here is CASIPGSRATDTQYF. The CDR3 DNA reads as TGTGCCAGCATTCCGGGTAGCCGAGCCACAGATACGCAGTATTTT.

The chain carries TRBV19 and TRBJ2-1, with D perhaps matching TRBD1 (5 bases). Looked up from germline, CDR1 is LNHDA and CDR2 is SQIVND (reference sequence). V was cut by 3 bases and J by 5 bases, with 8 bases left in between. The CDR3 is 13 residues long. The CDR3: CASSIDRNNEQFF. The CDR3 DNA reads TGTGCCAGTAGTATCGACAGAAACAATGAGCAGTTCTTC.

CDR3 amino acids: CASSPRTGSNTDTQYF. The CDR3 nucleotides read TGTGCCAGCTCACCACGAACAGGGAGCAACACAGATACGCAGTATTTT. The gene calls are TRBV18 and TRBJ2-3; a possible D gene is TRBD1 (6 bases). Per germline, CDR1 KGHSH and CDR2 LQKENI. The CDR3 spans 16 residues. Trimming stripped 1 base from V and 2 bases from J, with 13 bases between.

As DNA, the CDR3 is TGTGCCAGCAGCCAAACGGTCCCTTTGAACACTGAAGCTTTCTTT. Its translation: CASSQTVPLNTEAFF. The chain combines TRBV3-1 (or the pseudogene TRBV3-2) with TRBJ1-1, with D uncertain. The V gene lost 2 bases and the J gene lost 0 bases, with 10 bases spanning the gap. This CDR3 has 15 residues. CDR1 and CDR2 from the germline V gene are LGHDT and YNNKEL (reference sequence).

The chain is built from TRBV19 and TRBJ1-1, with D possibly being TRBD1 (5 bases). This CDR3 comprises 15 residues. V was clipped by 6 bases and J by 0 bases, with 14 bases between them. Germline CDR1 and CDR2: LNHDA and SQIVND (reference sequence). CDR3 coding DNA: TGTGCCAGTAGCATATTCGGGGGTATGAACACTGAAGCTTTCTTT. Protein product: CASSIFGGMNTEAFF.

The chain carries TRBV4-1 and TRBJ2-7, with TRBD2 matching over 14 bases. Germline values: CDR1 MGHRA, CDR2 YSYEKL. The CDR3 has 16 residues. The trim removed 4 bases at V and 0 bases at J, leaving 2 bases unmatched. CDR3 residues: CASSLGTSGGSYEQYF. The CDR3 DNA reads as TGCGCCAGCAGCCTTGGGACTAGCGGGGGCTCCTACGAGCAGTACTTC.

The genes are TRBV7-2 and TRBJ2-7, with 9 bases identical to TRBD2. V gave up 4 bases and J gave up 4 bases; unmatched junction bases: 11. There are 16 residues in the CDR3. Germline lookup yields CDR1 SGHTA and CDR2 FQGNSA. The chain's CDR3 is CASSSSGSGRWYEQYF. The DNA for the CDR3 is TGTGCCAGCAGCTCCTCAGGGAGCGGGAGGTGGTACGAGCAGTACTTC.

The chain has TRBV5-1 and TRBJ2-7; tentatively, D is TRBD2 (6 bases). Germline CDR1 SGHRS, CDR2 YFSETQ. The V end lost 3 bases, the J end lost 2 bases, and 9 bases lay between the germline ends. The CDR3 loop spans 13 amino acids. CDR3 sequence (DNA): TGCGCCAGCAGCTCGGGACTTGCCTACGAGCAGTACTTC. Translated, it gives CASSSGLAYEQYF.

The V call is TRBV7-2, the J call TRBJ1-2; TRBD1 might be the D (6 bases). Trimming took 5 bases from V and 4 from J, leaving 14 bases between them. CDR1 is SGHTA and CDR2 is FQGNSA in the germline V gene. This CDR3 spans 14 amino acids. The CDR3 nucleotides read TGTGCCAGCAGCCCACAGGGATGGGGCTATGGCTACACCTTC. Protein sequence: CASSPQGWGYGYTF.

The V call is TRBV12-3 or TRBV12-4, the J call TRBJ1-2; the D gene is possibly TRBD1 (5 bases). This CDR3 has 13 residues. V was cut by 1 base and J by 6 bases, with 9 bases left in between. This CDR3 is CASSLEAGHGYTF. CDR3 coding DNA: TGTGCCAGCAGTTTAGAAGCAGGGCATGGCTACACCTTC.

The chain employs TRBV11-2 and TRBJ1-2, with 10 bases that match TRBD1. The CDR3 has 15 amino acids. V lost 2 bases, J lost 3 bases, and 3 bases stayed unmatched. From germline, CDR1 is SGHAT and CDR2 FQNNGV. CDR3 nucleotide sequence: TGTGCCAGCAGCTTAACCGGACAGGGGGACTATGGCTACACCTTC. This gives the protein CASSLTGQGDYGYTF. Full variable domain (missing parts from reference TRBV11-2 and TRBJ1-2): EAGVAQSPRYKIIEKRQSVAFWCNPISGHATLYWYQQILGQGPKLLIQFQNNGVVDDSQLPKDRFSAERLKGVDSTLKIQPAKLEDSAVYLCASSLTGQGDYGYTFGSGTRLTVV.

V and J are TRBV7-2 and TRBJ1-2; 8 nucleotides agree with TRBD1. The CDR3 consists of 13 residues. V shed 5 bases and J 8 bases; nucleotides not matched to a gene: 7. CDR1 and CDR2 (germline): SGHTA, FQGNSA. CDR3 DNA: TGTGCCAGCAGCACGGACAGGGCTAGGGGCTACACCTTC. It specifies CASSTDRARGYTF.

The V call is TRBV6-5, the J call TRBJ1-6, with 7 bases that match TRBD1. With V trimmed by 7 bases and J by 14 bases, 8 bases remained unmatched. The CDR3 is made up of 12 amino acids. Germline-derived CDR1 and CDR2 are MNHEY and SVGAGI. This chain's CDR3 is CASKGRTGALHF. The CDR3 DNA reads TGTGCCAGCAAAGGGAGAACAGGGGCCCTCCACTTT.

The rearrangement joins TRBV4-3 to TRBJ1-1; no clear D gene. Trimming left V 2 bases short and J 4 bases short, with 17 bases between. The CDR3 loop spans 16 amino acids. In germline, CDR1 is LGHNA, CDR2 YSLEER. DNA of the CDR3: TGCGCCAGCAGCCAATTAAGGAGGGCAGGAACCACTGAAGCTTTCTTT. Protein sequence: CASSQLRRAGTTEAFF.

The count of this clone is one. V is TRBV7-3 and J is TRBJ2-5; 10 bases fit TRBD2. The germline V gene has CDR1 SGHTA and CDR2 FQGTGA. There are 15 residues in the CDR3. J was trimmed by 5 bases and V by 5 bases; bases with no gene match: 8. CDR3 protein: CASSPNGLAEETQYF. Here the CDR3 DNA reads TGTGCCAGCAGCCCCAATGGACTAGCGGAGGAGACCCAGTACTTC. Full variable domain (rest looked up from reference TRBV7-3 and TRBJ2-5): GAGVSQTPSNKVTEKGKYVELRCDPISGHTALYWYRQSLGQGPEFLIYFQGTGAADDSGLPNDRFFAVRPEGSVSTLKIQRTERGDSAVYLCASSPNGLAEETQYFGPGTRLLVL.

The V gene is TRBV18, the J gene TRBJ1-1, with 8 bases lining up with TRBD1. Germline V gives CDR1 KGHSH, CDR2 LQKENI. V lost 3 bases to trimming and J lost 0 bases; unmatched junction nucleotides: 6. CDR3 length: 16 amino acids. The DNA for the CDR3 is TGTGCCAGCTCACCGGACAGGGCCAGTATGAACACTGAAGCTTTCTTT. Its translation: CASSPDRASMNTEAFF.

The chain employs TRBV4-1 and TRBJ1-1, with TRBD1 matching 11 bases. The CDR3 has 15 amino acids. Losses at the gene ends were 4 bases for V and 5 bases for J; bases not matched to a gene: 6. The germline V gene encodes CDR1 MGHRA and CDR2 YSYEKL. CDR3 bases: TGCGCCAGCAGCCCTGGACAGGGGGCTGATACTGAAGCTTTCTTT. It yields the protein CASSPGQGADTEAFF.

The V and J genes are TRBV19 and TRBJ1-2, with 8 bases identical to TRBD1. CDR3 size: 15 residues. The germline V gene encodes CDR1 LNHDA and CDR2 SQIVND (reference sequence). The V and J ends lost 5 bases and 5 bases, in that order; junction bases with no gene match: 10. The CDR3: CASSAQPGGAYGYTF. The CDR3 bases are TGTGCCAGTAGTGCCCAACCAGGGGGCGCTTATGGCTACACCTTC.